Listed below are T cell receptor beta chains from one sample, sequenced in a study of cytomegalovirus exposure and HLA in healthy donors. Some clones are missing from TCRdb's copy, which holds only in-frame ones; the method was immunoSEQ multiplex PCR. The data contain 120,000 to 150,000 clones, around 75% of them singletons. Sample: PBMCs. The origin of the receptors is a woman aged 30 to 39 in good health and CMV-seronegative. Each CDR3 is given with its conserved first and last residue. The D gene is left open where the match is weak. For some rows the clone size is stated as once, few or many, or as a class when expanded; others skip it.

TRBV15	NA	NA	TRBJ1-6	CATSRDLFPLLHF	TGTGCCACCAGCAGAGATCTCTTCCCTCTCCTCCACTTT
TRBV18	NA	NA	TRBJ2-7	CASSPSEGRSYEQYF	TGTGCCAGCTCACCAAGTGAAGGGAGGTCCTACGAGCAGTACTTC
TRBV7-2	NA	TRBD1	TRBJ1-3	CASSIETGAGNTIYF	TGTGCCAGCAGCATCGAGACAGGGGCTGGAAACACCATATATTTT
TRBV4-1	NA	NA	TRBJ1-1	CASSQVGGTGAFF	TGCGCCAGCAGCCAAGTCGGGGGAACGGGAGCTTTCTTT
TRBV2	NA	TRBD1	TRBJ1-2	CASSAGTGRANYGYTF	TGTGCCAGCAGTGCCGGGACAGGGAGGGCTAACTATGGCTACACCTTC
TRBV5-6	NA	NA	TRBJ1-6	CASSLGPSSYNSPLHF	TGTGCCAGCAGCTTGGGTCCGAGCTCCTATAATTCACCCCTCCACTTT
TRBV5-5	few	TRBD2	TRBJ2-2	CASSRGGVIAGELFF	TGTGCCAGCAGCCGGGGGGGCGTGATTGCCGGGGAGCTGTTTTTT
TRBV7-9	NA	TRBD1	TRBJ1-1	CASSLGDRVGTEAFF	TGTGCCAGCAGCTTAGGGGACAGGGTTGGAACTGAAGCTTTCTTT
TRBV2	NA	NA	TRBJ2-5	CASSPGNLGETQYF	TGTGCCAGCAGTCCCGGGAATTTGGGAGAGACCCAGTACTTC
TRBV18	NA	NA	TRBJ1-1	CASSPSPGSITEAFF	TGTGCCAGCTCACCAAGTCCGGGGTCGATCACTGAAGCTTTCTTT
TRBV7-9	NA	NA	TRBJ1-2	CASTSDYGYTF	TGTGCCAGCACTTCGGACTATGGCTACACCTTC
TRBV7-2	NA	TRBD2	TRBJ2-1	CASSLAGGYNEQFF	TGTGCCAGCAGCTTAGCGGGGGGGTACAATGAGCAGTTCTTC
TRBV11-2	NA	NA	TRBJ2-5	CASSRQGPSREQYF	TGTGCCAGCAGCCGACAGGGCCCATCTCGGGAGCAGTACTTC
TRBV5-1	few	TRBD1	TRBJ1-1	CASSSTGGGEAFF	TGCGCCAGCAGTTCCACAGGGGGCGGTGAAGCTTTCTTT
TRBV30	NA	NA	TRBJ2-5	CAWRMSGKETQYF	TGTGCCTGGAGGATGAGCGGAAAAGAGACCCAGTACTTC
TRBV5-4	NA	TRBD2	TRBJ2-7	CASSQAGAYEQYF	TGTGCCAGCAGCCAGGCGGGGGCCTACGAGCAGTACTTC
TRBV5-1	few	NA	TRBJ1-1	CASSLTDVNTEAFF	TGCGCCAGCAGCTTGACAGACGTGAACACTGAAGCTTTCTTT
TRBV27	NA	NA	TRBJ1-2	CATRDSYGYTF	TGTGCCACCAGAGACAGCTATGGCTACACCTTC
TRBV7-9	NA	TRBD1	TRBJ1-2	CASSQGQGANPYGYTF	TGTGCCAGCAGCCAAGGACAGGGGGCGAATCCCTATGGCTACACCTTC
TRBV4-2	once	NA	TRBJ2-5	CASSQWQRLQETQYF	TGTGCCAGCAGCCAATGGCAGCGTCTCCAAGAGACCCAGTACTTC
TRBV7-2	NA	NA	TRBJ2-5	CASSLAAETQYF	TGTGCCAGCAGCCTAGCCGCGGAGACCCAGTACTTC
TRBV6-5	NA	NA	TRBJ1-2	CASSPRRSLYGYTF	TGTGCCAGCAGCCCTCGGAGGAGCCTCTATGGCTACACCTTC
TRBV6-5	NA	NA	TRBJ2-1	CASSYFGGGNEQFF	TGTGCCAGCAGTTACTTCGGGGGTGGCAATGAGCAGTTCTTC
TRBV7-2	NA	NA	TRBJ1-2	CASSRTAFYGYTF	TGTGCCAGCAGCCGGACAGCTTTCTATGGCTACACCTTC
TRBV2	NA	TRBD1	TRBJ1-5	CASSEDRGFGVDNQPQHF	TGTGCCAGCAGCGAGGACAGGGGATTTGGGGTAGACAATCAGCCCCAGCATTTT
TRBV7-2	NA	TRBD2	TRBJ2-7	CASSLSGGGVREQYF	TGTGCCAGCAGCTTATCTGGTGGGGGGGTGCGGGAGCAGTACTTC
TRBV5-4	few	TRBD2	TRBJ2-7	CASSPGTSGGLYEQYF	TGTGCCAGCAGCCCTGGGACTAGCGGGGGTCTCTACGAGCAGTACTTC
TRBV9	once	TRBD2	TRBJ2-1	CASSVASSGSRNEQFF	TGTGCCAGCAGCGTAGCTTCTAGCGGGAGCCGAAATGAGCAGTTCTTC
TRBV18	NA	TRBD2	TRBJ2-7	CASSPGVAGDYEQYF	TGTGCCAGCTCACCCGGAGTAGCGGGAGACTACGAGCAGTACTTC
TRBV9	NA	NA	TRBJ1-2	CASSLGQSYTF	TGTGCCAGCAGCTTAGGACAGAGCTACACCTTC
TRBV7-9	NA	NA	TRBJ2-6	CASSGGGGAGANVLTF	TGTGCCAGCAGCGGTGGGGGAGGCGCTGGGGCCAACGTCCTGACTTTC
TRBV7-8	NA	TRBD2	TRBJ2-1	CASSAKRAGGYYNEQFF	TGTGCCAGCAGCGCTAAAAGAGCGGGAGGTTATTACAATGAGCAGTTCTTC
TRBV19	NA	NA	TRBJ1-2	CASSKGRAYGYTF	TGTGCCAGTAGTAAGGGGCGCGCCTATGGCTACACCTTC
TRBV5-3	NA	NA	TRBJ2-2	CARRPTFKRRETGELFF	TGTGCCAGAAGACCTACCTTTAAGCGTCGCGAAACCGGGGAGCTGTTTTTT
TRBV4-1	NA	TRBD2	TRBJ2-7	CASSPGLAGGMSYEQYF	TGCGCCAGCAGCCCGGGACTAGCGGGAGGGATGTCCTACGAGCAGTACTTC
TRBV29-1	many	NA	TRBJ2-5	CSVGGLGETQYF	TGCAGCGTTGGGGGACTTGGTGAGACCCAGTACTTC
TRBV7-3	NA	TRBD1	TRBJ2-6	CASSSYRQGVNVLTF	TGTGCCAGCAGCTCCTACCGACAGGGAGTCAACGTCCTGACTTTC
TRBV5-1	NA	TRBD1	TRBJ2-7	CASSSDTRQGTDEQYF	TGCGCCAGCAGCTCCGATACCCGACAGGGTACCGACGAGCAGTACTTC
TRBV11-2	NA	NA	TRBJ2-7	CASSYSAGGNYEQYF	TGTGCCAGCAGTTACTCAGCCGGGGGAAACTACGAGCAGTACTTC
TRBV5-5	NA	NA	TRBJ2-6	CASSLGPTSGANVLTF	TGTGCCAGCAGCTTGGGGCCGACTTCTGGGGCCAACGTCCTGACTTTC
TRBV5-1	NA	TRBD1	TRBJ1-6	CASRRRTGDNSPLHF	TGCGCCAGCAGAAGACGGACAGGAGATAATTCACCCCTCCACTTT
TRBV5-3	NA	NA	TRBJ2-1	CARSSRWGVHEQFF	TGTGCCAGAAGCTCCCGGTGGGGAGTTCATGAGCAGTTCTTC
TRBV20-1	once	TRBD2	TRBJ2-7	CSATSGYEQYF	TGCAGTGCAACTAGCGGCTACGAGCAGTACTTC
TRBV5-1	once	TRBD2	TRBJ2-5	CASSSTSGQETQYF	TGCGCCAGCAGCTCGACTAGCGGACAAGAGACCCAGTACTTC
TRBV19	NA	TRBD2	TRBJ2-3	CASSMTSGRALGTDTQYF	TGTGCCAGTAGTATGACTAGCGGGAGGGCCCTCGGCACAGATACGCAGTATTTT
TRBV5-4	NA	TRBD1	TRBJ2-1	CASSLDRGSYNEQFF	TGTGCCAGCAGCTTAGACAGGGGTTCCTACAATGAGCAGTTCTTC
TRBV7-3	NA	TRBD2	TRBJ2-5	CASSLGLAGGETQYF	TGTGCCAGCAGCTTAGGCCTAGCGGGAGGGGAGACCCAGTACTTC
TRBV5-6	NA	TRBD1	TRBJ2-2	CASLRGDRGVSGELFF	TGTGCCAGCCTCCGGGGGGACAGGGGTGTCTCCGGGGAGCTGTTTTTT
TRBV10-1	few	TRBD1	TRBJ1-1	CASSAWTGGNTEAFF	TGCGCCAGCAGTGCTTGGACAGGGGGAAACACTGAAGCTTTCTTT
TRBV6-1	NA	NA	TRBJ2-5	CASLAAGKETQYF	TGTGCCAGTCTGGCCGCGGGGAAAGAGACCCAGTACTTC
TRBV11-2	NA	NA	TRBJ1-5	CASSLTGRSNQPQHF	TGTGCCAGCAGCTTAACAGGGCGGTCCAATCAGCCCCAGCATTTT
TRBV4-1	few	TRBD1	TRBJ2-2	CASSQAGQGIGELFF	TGCGCCAGCAGCCAAGCTGGACAGGGAATCGGGGAGCTGTTTTTT
TRBV6-1	NA	TRBD1	TRBJ2-7	CASSDDITRQGREQYF	TGTGCCAGCAGTGACGATATTACGAGACAGGGTAGAGAGCAGTACTTC
TRBV6-1	NA	TRBD1	TRBJ1-5	CASSEDRVGQPQHF	TGTGCCAGCAGTGAGGACAGGGTAGGTCAGCCCCAGCATTTT
TRBV6-6	NA	NA	TRBJ1-2	CASSPEAGGQGGYTF	TGTGCCAGCAGCCCCGAGGCGGGGGGTCAGGGTGGCTACACCTTC
TRBV27	NA	TRBD2	TRBJ2-2	CASSLSGTSGGTGELFF	TGTGCCAGCAGTTTAAGCGGGACTAGCGGGGGTACCGGGGAGCTGTTTTTT
TRBV6-1	few	TRBD2	TRBJ2-3	CASSEERGGTDTQYF	TGTGCCAGCAGTGAAGAGCGGGGGGGCACAGATACGCAGTATTTT
TRBV2	few	NA	TRBJ2-7	CASALHRDGSYEQYF	TGTGCCAGCGCATTGCACCGGGACGGGAGTTACGAGCAGTACTTC
TRBV13	NA	NA	TRBJ1-1	CAAGRGTEAFF	TGTGCCGCCGGTCGGGGAACTGAAGCTTTCTTT
TRBV19	NA	TRBD2	TRBJ2-1	CASKEAGTAYNEQFF	TGTGCCAGTAAGGAAGCGGGAACTGCCTACAATGAGCAGTTCTTC